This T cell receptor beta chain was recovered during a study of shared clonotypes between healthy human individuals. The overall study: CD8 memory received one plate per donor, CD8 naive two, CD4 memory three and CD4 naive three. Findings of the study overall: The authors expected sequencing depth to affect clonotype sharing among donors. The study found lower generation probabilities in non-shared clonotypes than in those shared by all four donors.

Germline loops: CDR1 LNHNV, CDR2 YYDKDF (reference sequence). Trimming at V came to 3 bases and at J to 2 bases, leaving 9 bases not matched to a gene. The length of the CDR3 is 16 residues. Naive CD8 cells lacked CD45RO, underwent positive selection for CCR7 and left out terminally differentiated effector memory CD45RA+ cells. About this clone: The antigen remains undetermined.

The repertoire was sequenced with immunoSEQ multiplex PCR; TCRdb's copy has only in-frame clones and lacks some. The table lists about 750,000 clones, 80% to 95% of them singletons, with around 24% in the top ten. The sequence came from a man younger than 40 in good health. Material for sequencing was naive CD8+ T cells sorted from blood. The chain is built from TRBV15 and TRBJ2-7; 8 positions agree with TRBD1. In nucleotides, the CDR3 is TGTGCCACCAGCAGGGGGATAGGGACAGGAGCCTACGAGCAGTACTTC. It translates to CATSRGIGTGAYEQYF.